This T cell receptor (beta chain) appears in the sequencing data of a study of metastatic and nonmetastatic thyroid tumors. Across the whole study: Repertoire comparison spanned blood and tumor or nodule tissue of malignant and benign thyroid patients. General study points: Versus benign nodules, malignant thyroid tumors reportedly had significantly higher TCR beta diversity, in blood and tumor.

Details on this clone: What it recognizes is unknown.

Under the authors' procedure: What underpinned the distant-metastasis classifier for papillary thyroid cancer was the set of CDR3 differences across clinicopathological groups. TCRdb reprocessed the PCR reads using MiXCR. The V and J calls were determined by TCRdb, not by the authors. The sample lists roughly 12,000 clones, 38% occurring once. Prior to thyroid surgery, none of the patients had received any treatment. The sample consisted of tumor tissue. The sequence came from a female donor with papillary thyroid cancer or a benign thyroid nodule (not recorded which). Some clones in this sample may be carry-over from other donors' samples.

CDR3 sequence: CASSLARIAGWRETQYF. CDR3 DNA sequence: TGTGCCAGCAGTTTAGCTCGGATAGCGGGTTGGAGAGAGACCCAGTACTTC. The chain combines TRBV28 with TRBJ2-5; TRBD2 agrees at 7 bases. Germline CDR1 and CDR2: MDHEN and SYDVKM. The CDR3 is 17 amino acids. Unmatched junction bases numbered 13, after V lost 2 bases and J lost 4 bases.